The clone carrying this T cell receptor (beta chain) was seen once. Use of 60 Vbeta and 13 Jbeta primers characterized the PCR. Method: immunoSEQ multiplex PCR; TCRdb's copy keeps in-frame clones and lacks some. Among 95,000 to 110,000 clones listed, about three quarters were seen once. The data stem from a study of cytomegalovirus exposure and HLA in healthy donors. The specimen was PBMCs. The source of this sequence is a man aged 25-40 years in good health and CMV-seronegative.

CDR3 DNA: TGTGCCAGCAGTCCCGGGGAGCACAATGAGCAGTTCTTC. Encoded protein: CASSPGEHNEQFF. This sequence joins TRBV6-5 and TRBJ2-1, with TRBD2 as a possible D gene (5 bases). V was pared by 5 bases and J by 5 bases, with 10 bases between. The CDR3 spans 13 residues. Germline V lookup: CDR1 MNHEY, CDR2 SVGAGI.